The 16 T cell receptor beta chains reported below all come from one sample, sequenced in a study. MiXCR, run by TCRdb on the RT-PCR reads, gives a single entry per CDR3 protein. The repertoire holds fewer than 800,000 distinct CDR3 sequences, with approximately 15% as singletons. The specimen sequenced was memory CD4+ T cells from blood. Every receptor here comes from a female donor in good health, serving as a healthy control.

This clonotype was found a few times. The CDR3 spells CASSLAGGRGTEAFF. In DNA form, the CDR3 reads TGTGCCAGCAGTTTAGCCGGGGGTAGGGGCACTGAAGCTTTCTTT. The rearrangement links TRBV12-3 or TRBV12-4 to TRBJ1-1, with D possibly being TRBD1 (5 bases). CDR3 length equals 15 residues. V was cut by 0 bases and J by 4 bases, with 12 bases left in between.

In this sample, this clonotype turned up a few times. The rearrangement uses TRBV6-5 and TRBJ2-7; maybe TRBD1 (6 bases). V was cut by 0 bases and J by 6 bases, with 12 bases left in between. The CDR3 is 14 amino acids. CDR1 and CDR2 from the germline V gene are MNHEY and SVGAGI. The CDR3 DNA reads TGTGCCAGCAGTTACTCACAGGGTCCGGGCGAGCAGTACTTC. Translating gives CASSYSQGPGEQYF.

Comments on this clonotype: The junction departs from germline at one end; a sequencing error may be responsible. J is TRBJ2-3 and V is TRBV5-1; D perhaps matches TRBD2 (6 bases). The length of the CDR3 is 17 residues. Germline V gives CDR1 SGHRS, CDR2 YFSETQ. CDR3 amino acids: CASSLYPGGMYTDTQYF. The CDR3 DNA reads TGTGCCAGCAGCTTGTATCCTGGCGGGATGTACACAGATACGCAGTATTTT. Variable domain in full (rest from reference TRBV5-1 and TRBJ2-3): KAGVTQTPRYLIKTRGQQVTLSCSPISGHRSVSWYQQTPGQGLQFLFEYFSETQRNKGNFPGRFSGRQFSNSRSEMNVSTLELGDSALYLCASSLYPGGMYTDTQYFGPGTRLTVL.

The J gene is TRBJ2-5, the V gene TRBV5-5; possibly TRBD2 for D (6 bases). The CDR3 is made up of 16 amino acids. Germline V gene data show CDR1 as SGHKS and CDR2 as YYEKEE (reference sequence). V shed 4 bases and J shed 2 bases, with 18 bases lying between them. CDR3 sequence: CASSRTNFRGQETQYF. Here the CDR3 DNA reads TGTGCCAGCAGCCGGACTAATTTTCGGGGGCAAGAGACCCAGTACTTC.

In the case of this clonotype: The conserved final phenylalanine or tryptophan is absent from the CDR3, which likely points to a read error. The chain links TRBV5-1 to TRBJ1-2; TRBD1 aligns across 9 bases. This CDR3 region has 14 residues. V dropped 4 bases and J dropped 1; count of bases not matched to a gene: 2. The V gene's germline CDR1 is SGHRS and CDR2 YFSETQ. CDR3 coding DNA: TGCGCCAGCAGCACGGGACAGGGTAACTATGGCTACACCTTA. Residues: CASSTGQGNYGYTL.

The chain links TRBV20-1 to TRBJ1-1; TRBD1 matches 9 bases. V lost 5 bases, J lost 7 bases, and 14 bases stayed unmatched. CDR1 DFQATT and CDR2 SNEGSKA come from the germline V gene (reference sequence). The CDR3 runs 15 residues. CDR3 region: CSASGGQGATNEAFF. The CDR3 nucleotides are TGCAGTGCTTCAGGGGGACAGGGCGCAACTAATGAAGCTTTCTTT.

This clonotype has ten or more counts. This rearrangement joins TRBV20-1 to TRBJ2-5; D perhaps matches TRBD2 (6 bases). The CDR3 sequence is 12 residues long. The V gene lost 6 bases and the J gene lost 3 bases, with 11 bases spanning the gap. Germline V gene sequence: CDR1 DFQATT, CDR2 SNEGSKA (reference sequence). CDR3 sequence: CSARGTKETQYF. In DNA, the CDR3 is TGCAGTGCACGCGGGACCAAAGAGACCCAGTACTTC.

This clonotype showed up many times. The CDR3 sequence is CASSQDLLRRGDEQYF. CDR3 DNA sequence: TGCGCCAGCAGCCAAGATTTGCTCAGACGCGGCGACGAGCAGTACTTC. The chain has TRBV4-1 and TRBJ2-7; D unresolved. This CDR3 contains 16 residues. Trimming removed 0 bases at V and 5 bases at J, with 17 bases between. Germline CDR1 MGHRA, CDR2 YSYEKL.

In this sample, this clonotype turned up a few times. Here the CDR3 DNA reads TGCAGTGCTAGAGATCCCAGGACAGGCACTGAAGCTTTCTTT. Protein: CSARDPRTGTEAFF. The genes are TRBV20-1 and TRBJ1-1, with TRBD1 matching 7 bases. CDR3 length equals 14 residues. The V and J ends lost 0 bases and 4 bases, in that order; junction bases with no gene match: 5. CDR1 and CDR2 from the germline V gene are DFQATT and SNEGSKA (reference sequence).

The rearrangement links TRBV20-1 to TRBJ1-6; unclear D gene. From germline, CDR1 is DFQATT and CDR2 SNEGSKA (reference sequence). V shed 5 bases and J shed 8 bases, with 16 bases lying between them. The CDR3 has 14 amino acids. The CDR3 loop reads CSARVTGGDSPLHF. The CDR3 DNA sequence: TGCAGTGCTCGGGTCACCGGAGGCGATTCACCCCTCCACTTT.

This clonotype has just a few counts. CDR3 DNA: TGTGCCAGCTCCGGACTAGCGGGGCACAATGAGCAGTTCTTC. Translating gives CASSGLAGHNEQFF. V gene TRBV3-1 combines with J gene TRBJ2-1; 12 nucleotides line up with TRBD2. V shed 8 bases and J 5 bases; nucleotides not matched to a gene: 4. In germline, CDR1 is LGHDT, CDR2 YNNKEL (reference sequence). This CDR3 comprises 14 residues.

This clonotype occurred many times. This chain links TRBV27 with TRBJ2-3; 7 bases are a match to TRBD1. The CDR3 has 15 amino acids. The V gene's germline CDR1 is MNHEY and CDR2 SMNVEV (reference sequence). Unmatched junction bases numbered 5, after V lost 5 bases and J lost 0 bases. The CDR3 coding sequence is TGTGCCAGCAGTCCCAGGGGGATCAGCACAGATACGCAGTATTTT. It codes for CASSPRGISTDTQYF.

This clonotype was seen a few times. The rearrangement links TRBV28 to TRBJ2-3, with 13 nucleotides matching TRBD2. The CDR3 is made up of 14 amino acids. Germline V lookup: CDR1 MDHEN, CDR2 SYDVKM. The V and J ends lost 9 bases and 6 bases, in that order; junction bases with no gene match: 6. Here the CDR3 DNA reads TGTGCCAGTCATACGACTAGCGGGAGGGATACGCAGTATTTT. Translating gives CASHTTSGRDTQYF.

This clonotype showed up many times. This chain joins TRBV7-9 and TRBJ2-1, with D possibly being TRBD1 (5 bases). V lost 6 bases to trimming and J lost 0 bases, with 15 bases between them. The CDR3 contains 16 residues. The germline gives CDR1 SEHNR, CDR2 FQNEAQ (reference sequence). CDR3 DNA: TGTGCCAGCAGTACCAACGACAGATTCTCCTACAATGAGCAGTTCTTC. Encoded protein: CASSTNDRFSYNEQFF. Full variable domain (outside the CDR3, taken from reference TRBV7-9 and TRBJ2-1): DTGVSQNPRHKITKRGQNVTFRCDPISEHNRLYWYRQTLGQGPEFLTYFQNEAQLEKSRLLSDRFSAERPKGSFSTLEIQRTEQGDSAMYLCASSTNDRFSYNEQFFGPGTRLTVL.

The rearrangement links TRBV5-6 to TRBJ2-5; D uncertain. Germline V gene lookup returns CDR1 SGHDT and CDR2 YYEEEE. There are 13 residues in the CDR3. V gave up 2 bases and J gave up 7 bases, with 12 bases separating them. CDR3 in amino acids: CASSFSALGTQYF. CDR3 nucleotide sequence: TGTGCCAGCAGCTTTTCCGCTCTAGGGACCCAGTACTTC.

This clonotype was counted at least ten times. The gene calls are TRBV5-1 and TRBJ1-1; possibly TRBD1 for D (6 bases). CDR3 size: 14 residues. V lost 0 bases, J lost 4 bases, and 10 bases lay in between. The germline CDR1 and CDR2 sequences are SGHRS and YFSETQ. The CDR3 nucleotides read TGCGCCAGCAGCTTGGCTCAGGGGACCACTGAAGCTTTCTTT. It encodes CASSLAQGTTEAFF. Full variable domain (rest looked up from reference TRBV5-1 and TRBJ1-1): KAGVTQTPRYLIKTRGQQVTLSCSPISGHRSVSWYQQTPGQGLQFLFEYFSETQRNKGNFPGRFSGRQFSNSRSEMNVSTLELGDSALYLCASSLAQGTTEAFFGQGTRLTVV.